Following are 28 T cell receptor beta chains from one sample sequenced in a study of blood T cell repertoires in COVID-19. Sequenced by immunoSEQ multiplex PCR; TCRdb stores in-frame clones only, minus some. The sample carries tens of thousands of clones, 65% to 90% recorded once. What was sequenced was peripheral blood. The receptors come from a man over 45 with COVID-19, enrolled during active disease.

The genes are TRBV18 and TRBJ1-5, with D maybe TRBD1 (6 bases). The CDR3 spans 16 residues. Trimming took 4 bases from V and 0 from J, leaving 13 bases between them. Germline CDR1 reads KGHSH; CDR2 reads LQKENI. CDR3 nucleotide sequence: TGTGCCAGCTCACTCCGACAGGAACCTAGCAATCAGCCCCAGCATTTT. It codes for CASSLRQEPSNQPQHF.

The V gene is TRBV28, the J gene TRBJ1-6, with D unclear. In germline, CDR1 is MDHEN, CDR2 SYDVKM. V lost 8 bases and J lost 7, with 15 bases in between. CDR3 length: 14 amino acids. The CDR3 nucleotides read TGTGCCAGCGGAGAGAGGAACCTAAATTCACCCCTCCACTTT. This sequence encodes CASGERNLNSPLHF.

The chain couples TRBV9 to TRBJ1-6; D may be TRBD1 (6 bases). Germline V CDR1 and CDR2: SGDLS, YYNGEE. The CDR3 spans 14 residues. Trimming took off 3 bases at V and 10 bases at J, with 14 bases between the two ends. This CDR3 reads CASSAVQGGSPLHF. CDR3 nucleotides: TGTGCCAGCAGCGCTGTACAGGGCGGATCACCCCTCCACTTT.

In DNA, the CDR3 is TGCAGCGTTCGACAGGGGGAATACGAGCAGTACTTC. As protein: CSVRQGEYEQYF. The chain couples TRBV29-1 to TRBJ2-7, with 9 bases identical to TRBD1. CDR3 length equals 12 residues. V lost 5 bases to trimming and J lost 4 bases; unmatched junction nucleotides: 3. The V gene's germline CDR1 is SQVTM and CDR2 ANQGSEA.

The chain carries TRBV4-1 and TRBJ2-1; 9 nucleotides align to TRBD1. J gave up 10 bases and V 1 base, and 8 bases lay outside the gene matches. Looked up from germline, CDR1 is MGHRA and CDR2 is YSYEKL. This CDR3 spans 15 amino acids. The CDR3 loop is CASSQAYRGHEEQFF. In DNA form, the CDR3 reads TGCGCCAGCAGCCAAGCTTACAGGGGGCACGAGGAGCAGTTCTTC.

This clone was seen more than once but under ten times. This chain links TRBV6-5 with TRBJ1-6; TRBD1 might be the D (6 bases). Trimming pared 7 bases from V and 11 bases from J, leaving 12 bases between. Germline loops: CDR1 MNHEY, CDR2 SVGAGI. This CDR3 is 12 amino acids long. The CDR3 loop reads CASNKGVAPLHF. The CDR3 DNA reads TGTGCCAGCAATAAGGGGGTGGCACCCCTCCACTTT.

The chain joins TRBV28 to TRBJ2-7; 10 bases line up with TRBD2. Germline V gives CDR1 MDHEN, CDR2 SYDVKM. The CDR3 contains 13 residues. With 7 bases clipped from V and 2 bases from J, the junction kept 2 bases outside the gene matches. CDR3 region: CASMGTSAYEQYF. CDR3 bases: TGTGCCAGCATGGGGACTAGCGCCTACGAGCAGTACTTC.

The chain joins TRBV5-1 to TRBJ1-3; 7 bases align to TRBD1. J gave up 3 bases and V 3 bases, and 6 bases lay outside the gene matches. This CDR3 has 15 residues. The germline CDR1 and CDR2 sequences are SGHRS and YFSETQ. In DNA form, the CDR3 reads TGCGCCAGCAGCTCCGGGACAGCCTTTGGAAACACCATATATTTT. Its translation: CASSSGTAFGNTIYF.

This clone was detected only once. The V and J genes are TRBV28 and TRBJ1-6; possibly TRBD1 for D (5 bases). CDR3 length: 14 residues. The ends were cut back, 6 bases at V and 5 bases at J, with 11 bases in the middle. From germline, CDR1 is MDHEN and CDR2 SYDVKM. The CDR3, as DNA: TGTGCCAGCAGACCCCCGGGGGATAATTCACCCCTCCACTTT. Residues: CASRPPGDNSPLHF.

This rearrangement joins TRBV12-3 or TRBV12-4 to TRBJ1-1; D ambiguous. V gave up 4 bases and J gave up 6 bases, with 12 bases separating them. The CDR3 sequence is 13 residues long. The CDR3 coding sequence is TGTGCCAGCAGTTCGACAATTAGTTCTGAAGCTTTCTTT. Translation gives CASSSTISSEAFF.

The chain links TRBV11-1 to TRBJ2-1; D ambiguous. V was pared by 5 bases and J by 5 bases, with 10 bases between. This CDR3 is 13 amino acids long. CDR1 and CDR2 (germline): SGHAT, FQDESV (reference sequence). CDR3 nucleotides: TGTGCCAGCAGCCCTCTAGTAGACAATGAGCAGTTCTTC. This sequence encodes CASSPLVDNEQFF.

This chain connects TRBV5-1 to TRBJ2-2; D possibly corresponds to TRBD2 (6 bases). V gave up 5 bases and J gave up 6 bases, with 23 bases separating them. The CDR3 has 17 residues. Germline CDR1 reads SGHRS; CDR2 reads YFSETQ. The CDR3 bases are TGCGCCAGCAGTTTCCAAGCGGGCCTAGCGAGTTCCGGGGAGCTGTTTTTT. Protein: CASSFQAGLASSGELFF.

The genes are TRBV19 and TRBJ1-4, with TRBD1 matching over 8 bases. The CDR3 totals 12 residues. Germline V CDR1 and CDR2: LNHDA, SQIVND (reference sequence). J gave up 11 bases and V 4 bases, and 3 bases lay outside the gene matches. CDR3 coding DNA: TGTGCCAGTAGTACCCAGGGGGCCAAACTGTTTTTT. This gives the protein CASSTQGAKLFF.

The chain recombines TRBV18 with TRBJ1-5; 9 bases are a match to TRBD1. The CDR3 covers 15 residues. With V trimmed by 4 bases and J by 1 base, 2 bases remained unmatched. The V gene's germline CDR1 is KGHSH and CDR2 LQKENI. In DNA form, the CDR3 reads TGTGCCAGCTCACTTGACAGGGGGAGCAATCAGCCCCAGCATTTT. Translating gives CASSLDRGSNQPQHF.

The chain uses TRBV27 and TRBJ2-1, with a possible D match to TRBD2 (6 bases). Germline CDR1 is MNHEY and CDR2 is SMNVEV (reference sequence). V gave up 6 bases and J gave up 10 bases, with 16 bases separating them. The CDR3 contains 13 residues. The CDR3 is CASSSEWGGEQFF. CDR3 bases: TGTGCCAGCAGCTCCGAGTGGGGAGGAGAGCAGTTCTTC.

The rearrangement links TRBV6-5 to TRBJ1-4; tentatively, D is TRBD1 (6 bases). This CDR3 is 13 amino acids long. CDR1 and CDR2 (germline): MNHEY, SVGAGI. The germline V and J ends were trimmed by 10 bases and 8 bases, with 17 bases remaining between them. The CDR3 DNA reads TGTGCCACCCAGGAAGGGGGAGTGGAAAAACTGTTTTTT. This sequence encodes CATQEGGVEKLFF.

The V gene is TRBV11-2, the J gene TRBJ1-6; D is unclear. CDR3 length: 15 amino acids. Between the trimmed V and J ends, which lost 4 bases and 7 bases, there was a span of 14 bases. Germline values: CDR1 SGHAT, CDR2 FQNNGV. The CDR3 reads CASSWGGSENSPLHF. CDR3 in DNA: TGTGCCAGCAGCTGGGGAGGATCCGAGAATTCACCCCTCCACTTT.

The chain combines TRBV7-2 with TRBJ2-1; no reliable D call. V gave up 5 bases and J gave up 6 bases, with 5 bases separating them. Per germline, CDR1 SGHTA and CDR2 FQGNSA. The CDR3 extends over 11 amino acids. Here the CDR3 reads CASSRSNEQFF. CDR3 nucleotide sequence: TGTGCCAGCAGCCGGTCCAATGAGCAGTTCTTC.

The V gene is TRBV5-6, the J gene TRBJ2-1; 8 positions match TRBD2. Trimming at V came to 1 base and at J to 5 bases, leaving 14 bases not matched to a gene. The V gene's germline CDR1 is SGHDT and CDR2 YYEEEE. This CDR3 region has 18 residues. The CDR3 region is CASSLFGGRLAGDNEQFF. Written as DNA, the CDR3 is TGTGCCAGCAGCTTGTTTGGGGGGCGTCTAGCGGGCGACAATGAGCAGTTCTTC.

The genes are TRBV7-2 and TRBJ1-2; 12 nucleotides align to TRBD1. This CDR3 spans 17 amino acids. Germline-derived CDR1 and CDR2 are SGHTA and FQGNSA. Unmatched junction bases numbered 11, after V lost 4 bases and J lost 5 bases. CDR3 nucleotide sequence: TGTGCCAGCAGCTCTTTCCGGGACAGGGGGCGCGTGTATGGCTACACCTTC. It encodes CASSSFRDRGRVYGYTF.

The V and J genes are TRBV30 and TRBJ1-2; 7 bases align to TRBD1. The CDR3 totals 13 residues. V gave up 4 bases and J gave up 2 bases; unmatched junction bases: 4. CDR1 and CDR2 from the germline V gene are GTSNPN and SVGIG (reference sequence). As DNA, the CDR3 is TGTGCCTGGACCCCGACAGGGAACTATGGCTACACCTTC. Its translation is CAWTPTGNYGYTF. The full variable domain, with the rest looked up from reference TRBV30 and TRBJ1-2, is SQTIHQWPATLVQPVGSPLSLECTVEGTSNPNLYWYRQAAGRGLQLLFYSVGIGQISSEVPQNLSASRPQDRQFILSSKKLLLSDSGFYLCAWTPTGNYGYTFGSGTRLTVV.

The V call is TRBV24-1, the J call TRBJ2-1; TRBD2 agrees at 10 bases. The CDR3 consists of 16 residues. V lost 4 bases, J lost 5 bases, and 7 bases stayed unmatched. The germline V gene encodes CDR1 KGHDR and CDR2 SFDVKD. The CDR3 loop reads CATSDPSGRANNEQFF. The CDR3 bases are TGTGCCACCAGTGACCCCAGCGGGAGGGCTAACAATGAGCAGTTCTTC.

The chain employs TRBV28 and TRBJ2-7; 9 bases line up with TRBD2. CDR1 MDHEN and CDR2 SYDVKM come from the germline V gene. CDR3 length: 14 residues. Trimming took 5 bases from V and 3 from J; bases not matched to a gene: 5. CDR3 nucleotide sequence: TGTGCCAGCAGTACAGGGACTAGCTTCTACGAGCAGTACTTC. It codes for CASSTGTSFYEQYF. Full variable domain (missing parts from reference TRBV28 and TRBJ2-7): DVKVTQSSRYLVKRTGEKVFLECVQDMDHENMFWYRQDPGLGLRLIYFSYDVKMKEKGDIPEGYSVSREKKERFSLILESASTNQTSMYLCASSTGTSFYEQYFGPGTRLTVT.

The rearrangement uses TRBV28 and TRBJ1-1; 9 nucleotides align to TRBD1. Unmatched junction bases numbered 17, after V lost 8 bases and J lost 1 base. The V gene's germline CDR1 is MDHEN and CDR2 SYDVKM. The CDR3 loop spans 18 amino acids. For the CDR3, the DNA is TGTGCCAGCCTTTCCCATCCAGGGACAGGGATGGGGAACACTGAAGCTTTCTTT. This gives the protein CASLSHPGTGMGNTEAFF. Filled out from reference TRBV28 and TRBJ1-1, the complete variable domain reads DVKVTQSSRYLVKRTGEKVFLECVQDMDHENMFWYRQDPGLGLRLIYFSYDVKMKEKGDIPEGYSVSREKKERFSLILESASTNQTSMYLCASLSHPGTGMGNTEAFFGQGTRLTVV.

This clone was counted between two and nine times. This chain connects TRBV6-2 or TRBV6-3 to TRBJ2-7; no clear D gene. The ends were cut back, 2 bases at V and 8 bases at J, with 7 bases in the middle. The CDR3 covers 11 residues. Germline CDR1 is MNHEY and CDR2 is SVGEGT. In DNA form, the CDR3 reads TGTGCCAGCAGTTACGACAATAAGCAGTACTTC. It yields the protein CASSYDNKQYF.

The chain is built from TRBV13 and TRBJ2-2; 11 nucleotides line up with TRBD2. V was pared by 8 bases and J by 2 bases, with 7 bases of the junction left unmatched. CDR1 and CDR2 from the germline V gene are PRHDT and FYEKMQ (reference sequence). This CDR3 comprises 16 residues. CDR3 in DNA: TGTGCCAGCGCCGGTGGACTAGCGGGTAACACCGGGGAGCTGTTTTTT. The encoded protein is CASAGGLAGNTGELFF.

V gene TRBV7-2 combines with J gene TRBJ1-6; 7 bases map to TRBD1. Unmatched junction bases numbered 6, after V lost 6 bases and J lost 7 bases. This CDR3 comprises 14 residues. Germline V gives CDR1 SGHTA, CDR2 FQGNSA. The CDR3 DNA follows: TGTGCCAGCAGAGGTCCGGGACAGAATTCACCCCTCCACTTT. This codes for CASRGPGQNSPLHF.

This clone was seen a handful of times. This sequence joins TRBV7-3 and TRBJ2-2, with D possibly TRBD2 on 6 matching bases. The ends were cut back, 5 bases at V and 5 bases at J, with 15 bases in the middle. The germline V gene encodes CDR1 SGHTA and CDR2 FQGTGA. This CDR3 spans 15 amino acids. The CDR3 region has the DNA TGTGCCAGCAGCCCGACGGGAGATGGAACCGGGGAGCTGTTTTTT. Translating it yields CASSPTGDGTGELFF.